The text below deals with one T cell receptor beta chain. Its antigen is unknown. This sample stems from a study of T cell responses to AZD1222 COVID-19 vaccine. The V and J ends lost 2 bases and 7 bases respectively, with 14 bases between them. CDR3 length: 14 residues. CDR1 and CDR2 from the germline V gene are MNHEY and SVGAGI. The study's findings and limits: The study sampled repertoires only after the peak T cell response. There were mostly white British donors and more females than males, and clonal diversity was possibly underestimated.

Here immunoSEQ multiplex PCR was the method, and the copy in TCRdb shows in-frame clones only, minus some. Of about 140,000 clones in the sample, 85% to 95% were seen once. Specimen: peripheral blood, collected 28 days after the second AZD1222 dose. This sequence was found in an adult who received the AZD1222 COVID-19 vaccine. The rearrangement joins TRBV6-5 to TRBJ1-1; TRBD1 is a possible D gene (6 bases). This CDR3 is CASSYVGAQREAFF. CDR3 bases: TGTGCCAGCAGTTACGTGGGGGCACAGCGTGAAGCTTTCTTT.